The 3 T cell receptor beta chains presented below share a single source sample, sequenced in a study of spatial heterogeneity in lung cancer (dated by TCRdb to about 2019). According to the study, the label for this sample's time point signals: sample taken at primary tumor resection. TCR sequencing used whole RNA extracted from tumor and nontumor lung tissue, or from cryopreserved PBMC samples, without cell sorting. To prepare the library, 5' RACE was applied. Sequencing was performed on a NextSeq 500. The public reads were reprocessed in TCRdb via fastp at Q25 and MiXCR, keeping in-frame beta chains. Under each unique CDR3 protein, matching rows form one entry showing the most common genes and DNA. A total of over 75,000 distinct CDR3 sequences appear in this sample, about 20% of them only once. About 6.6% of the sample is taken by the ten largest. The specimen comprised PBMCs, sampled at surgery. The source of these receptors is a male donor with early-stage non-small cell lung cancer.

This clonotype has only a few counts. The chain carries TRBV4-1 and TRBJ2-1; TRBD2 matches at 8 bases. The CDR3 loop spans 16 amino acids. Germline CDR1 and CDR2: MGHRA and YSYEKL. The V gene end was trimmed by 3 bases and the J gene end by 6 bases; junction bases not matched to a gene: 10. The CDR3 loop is CASSQIFGSGTNEQFF. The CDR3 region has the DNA TGCGCCAGCAGCCAGATTTTCGGTAGCGGGACCAATGAGCAGTTCTTC.

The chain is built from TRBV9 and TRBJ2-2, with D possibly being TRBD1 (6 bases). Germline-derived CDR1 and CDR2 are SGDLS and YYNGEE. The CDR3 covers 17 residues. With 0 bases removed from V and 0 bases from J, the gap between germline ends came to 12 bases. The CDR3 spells CASSVGADSPNTGELFF. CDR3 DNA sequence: TGTGCCAGCAGCGTAGGTGCGGACAGCCCGAACACCGGGGAGCTGTTTTTT.

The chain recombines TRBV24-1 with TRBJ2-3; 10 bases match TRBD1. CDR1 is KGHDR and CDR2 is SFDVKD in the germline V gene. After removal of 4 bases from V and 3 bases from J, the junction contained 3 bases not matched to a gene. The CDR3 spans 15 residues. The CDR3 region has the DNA TGTGCCACCAGTGAAGCGGGACAGGGGACAGATACGCAGTATTTT. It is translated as CATSEAGQGTDTQYF.